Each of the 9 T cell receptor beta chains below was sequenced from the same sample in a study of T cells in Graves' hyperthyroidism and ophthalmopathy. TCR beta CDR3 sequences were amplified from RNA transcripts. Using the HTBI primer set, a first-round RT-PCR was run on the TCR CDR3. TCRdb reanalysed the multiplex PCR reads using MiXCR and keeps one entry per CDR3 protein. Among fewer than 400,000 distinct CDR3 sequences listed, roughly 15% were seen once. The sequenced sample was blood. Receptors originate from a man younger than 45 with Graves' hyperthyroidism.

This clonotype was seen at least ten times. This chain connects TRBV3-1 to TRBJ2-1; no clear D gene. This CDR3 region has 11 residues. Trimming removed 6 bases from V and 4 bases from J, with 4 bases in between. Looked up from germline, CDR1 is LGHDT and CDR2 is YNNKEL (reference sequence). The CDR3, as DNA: TGTGCCAGCAGTAGATACAATGAGCAGTTCTTC. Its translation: CASSRYNEQFF.

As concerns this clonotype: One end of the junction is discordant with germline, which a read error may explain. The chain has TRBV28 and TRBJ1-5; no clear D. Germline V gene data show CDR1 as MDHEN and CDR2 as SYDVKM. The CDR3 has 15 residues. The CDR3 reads CASSPDADSHQPQHF. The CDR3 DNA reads TGTGCCAGCAGTCCAGATGCCGATAGCCATCAGCCCCAGCATTTT. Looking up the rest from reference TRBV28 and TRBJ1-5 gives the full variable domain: DVKVTQSSRYLVKRTGEKVFLECVQDMDHENMFWYRQDPGLGLRLIYFSYDVKMKEKGDIPEGYSVSREKKERFSLILESASTNQTSMYLCASSPDADSHQPQHFGDGTRLSIL.

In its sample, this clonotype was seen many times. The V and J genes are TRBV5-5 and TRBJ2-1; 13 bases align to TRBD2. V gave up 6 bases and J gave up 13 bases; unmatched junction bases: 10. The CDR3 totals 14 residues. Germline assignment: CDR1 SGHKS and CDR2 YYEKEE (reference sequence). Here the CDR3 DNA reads TGTGCCAGCACGGGACTAGCGGGGCCACAGGATCAGTTCTTC. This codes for CASTGLAGPQDQFF.

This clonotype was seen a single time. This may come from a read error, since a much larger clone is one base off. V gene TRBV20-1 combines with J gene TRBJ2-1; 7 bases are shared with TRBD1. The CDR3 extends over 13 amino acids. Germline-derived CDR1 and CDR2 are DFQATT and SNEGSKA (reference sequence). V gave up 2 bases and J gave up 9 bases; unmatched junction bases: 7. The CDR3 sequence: CSARRGGWGEQFF. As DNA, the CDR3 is TGCAGTGCTAGACGAGGGGGCTGGGGTGAGCAGTTCTTC.

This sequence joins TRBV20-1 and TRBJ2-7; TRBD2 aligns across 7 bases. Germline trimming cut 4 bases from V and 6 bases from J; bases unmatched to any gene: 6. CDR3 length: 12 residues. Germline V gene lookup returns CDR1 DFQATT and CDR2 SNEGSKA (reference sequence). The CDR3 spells CSANKGRGEQYF. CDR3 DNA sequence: TGCAGTGCTAATAAAGGGAGGGGCGAGCAGTACTTC.

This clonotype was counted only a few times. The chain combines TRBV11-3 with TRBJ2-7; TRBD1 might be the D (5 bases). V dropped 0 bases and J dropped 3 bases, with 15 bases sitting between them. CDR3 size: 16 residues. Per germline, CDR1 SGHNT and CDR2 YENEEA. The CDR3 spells CASSLDRQSYVYEQYF. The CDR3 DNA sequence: TGTGCCAGCAGCTTAGATCGACAGTCCTACGTCTACGAGCAGTACTTC.

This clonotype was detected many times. The CDR3: CASSQGGRSSYEQYF. The CDR3 coding sequence is TGTGCCAGCAGCCAAGGAGGCAGATCCTCCTACGAGCAGTACTTC. V is TRBV3-1 and J is TRBJ2-7; D is undetermined. CDR1 and CDR2 from the germline V gene are LGHDT and YNNKEL (reference sequence). This CDR3 has 15 amino acids. V gave up 1 base and J gave up 0 bases, with 10 bases separating them.

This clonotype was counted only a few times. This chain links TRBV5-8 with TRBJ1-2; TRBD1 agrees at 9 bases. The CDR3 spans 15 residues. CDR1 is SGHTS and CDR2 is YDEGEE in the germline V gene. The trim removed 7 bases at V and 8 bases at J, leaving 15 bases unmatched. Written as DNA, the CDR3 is TGTGCCAGCCCCCTAGGACAGGGGTTTTTCGAAGGCTACACCTTC. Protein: CASPLGQGFFEGYTF.

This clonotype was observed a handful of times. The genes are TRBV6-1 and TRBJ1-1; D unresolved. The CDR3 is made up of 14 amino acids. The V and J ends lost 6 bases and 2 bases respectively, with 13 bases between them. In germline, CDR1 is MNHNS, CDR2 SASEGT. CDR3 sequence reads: CASRLDFINTEAFF. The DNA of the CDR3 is TGTGCCAGCAGGCTGGACTTCATTAACACTGAAGCTTTCTTT.